This T cell receptor (beta chain) was identified during a study of blood T cell repertoires in COVID-19. Background on the study: Donors in the United States, Italy and Spain gave samples during acute or convalescent COVID-19. T cells, B-cell-depleted T cells, or PBMCs provided the cDNA or gDNA that served as material.

This CDR3 is 15 amino acids long. V dropped 3 bases and J dropped 4 bases, with 16 bases sitting between them. Germline lookup yields CDR1 LNHDA and CDR2 SQIVND (reference sequence). TCRdb's table, derived via immunoSEQ multiplex PCR, lists solely in-frame clones and lacks some. The sample has about 44,000 clones, around 90% seen once; the top ten hold approximately 0.35%. Sequenced sample: peripheral blood. V and J are TRBV19 and TRBJ2-7, with D maybe TRBD2 (5 bases). This receptor was taken from a man aged 45 to 65 with COVID-19, enrolled during active disease. In DNA form, the CDR3 reads TGTGCCAGTAGTATGTCTGGCGGGCCCCATTACGAGCAGTACTTC. Translation gives CASSMSGGPHYEQYF.